This TCR beta chain was observed in a study of blood T cell repertoires in COVID-19. For the study at large: Samples of COVID-19 (acute and convalescent) were obtained from the United States, Italy and Spain.

Trimming took 2 bases from V and 2 from J; bases not matched to a gene: 0. Per the germline V gene, CDR1 is MNHNY and CDR2 is SVGAGI (reference sequence). The CDR3 sequence is 15 residues long. Generated by immunoSEQ multiplex PCR, the TCRdb table keeps only in-frame clones and is missing some. The repertoire has hundreds of thousands of clones, 75% to 90% of them found once; the top ten carry more than 1.4%. The rearrangement uses TRBV6-6 and TRBJ1-5, with 10 bases identical to TRBD1. Material for sequencing was peripheral blood. This TCR was sampled from a woman in her twenties or thirties with active or convalescent COVID-19. Here the CDR3 reads CASSYGQGGNQPQHF. The CDR3 coding sequence is TGTGCCAGCAGTTACGGACAGGGGGGCAATCAGCCCCAGCATTTT.